These T cell receptor beta chains were read from a single sample in a study of shared clonotypes between healthy human individuals. Sequencing was performed with immunoSEQ multiplex PCR; in TCRdb, only in-frame clones are kept and a portion is missing. Among 450,000 to 650,000 clones, roughly 72% were seen once, and the ten largest hold more than 10%. The sequenced sample consisted of PBMCs. Receptors originate from a woman aged 40-49 years in good health. Some clones in this sample may be carry-over from other donors' samples. CDR3s include the opening cysteine and the closing phenylalanine or tryptophan. The order of the fields is D gene, V gene, J gene, CDR3 length, clone size, CDR3 DNA, CDR3 protein. D genes are given only for firm matches. Where a row states a size, it is once, few, many or the class of an expanded clone; other rows omit it.

d_gene: .
v_gene: TRBV29-1
j_gene: TRBJ1-1
len: 13
abundance: few
CDR3nt: TGCAGCGTTGAAGGCAGATTGAACACTGAAGCTTTCTTT
CDR3aa: CSVEGRLNTEAFF

d_gene: .
v_gene: TRBV10-1
j_gene: TRBJ2-5
len: 14
abundance: .
CDR3nt: TGCGCCAGCAGTGAGTCTGCGATGCAAGAGACCCAGTACTTC
CDR3aa: CASSESAMQETQYF

d_gene: .
v_gene: TRBV15
j_gene: TRBJ1-1
len: 15
abundance: .
CDR3nt: TGTGCCACCAGCAGAGATATAGCAGGGAGAACTGAAGCTTTCTTT
CDR3aa: CATSRDIAGRTEAFF

d_gene: .
v_gene: TRBV19
j_gene: TRBJ2-3
len: 15
abundance: .
CDR3nt: TGTGCCAGTAGTGAAACCTGGCTAGACCCAGATACGCAGTATTTT
CDR3aa: CASSETWLDPDTQYF

d_gene: .
v_gene: TRBV4-2
j_gene: TRBJ2-5
len: 13
abundance: .
CDR3nt: TGTGCCAGCAGCCAAGAAGAGGAAGAGACCCAGTACTTC
CDR3aa: CASSQEEEETQYF

d_gene: .
v_gene: TRBV6-4
j_gene: TRBJ2-3
len: 15
abundance: .
CDR3nt: TGTGCCAGCACCCCTACCCCCCTAGCAGCAGATACGCAGTATTTT
CDR3aa: CASTPTPLAADTQYF

d_gene: .
v_gene: TRBV18
j_gene: TRBJ2-3
len: 13
abundance: .
CDR3nt: TGTGCCAGCTCACCACCGATAGTTCATACGCAGTATTTT
CDR3aa: CASSPPIVHTQYF

d_gene: TRBD1
v_gene: TRBV28
j_gene: TRBJ1-5
len: 14
abundance: .
CDR3nt: TGTGCCAGCAGCAAAGGGACAGCCTATCAGCCCCAGCATTTT
CDR3aa: CASSKGTAYQPQHF

d_gene: TRBD2
v_gene: TRBV6-1
j_gene: TRBJ2-2
len: 16
abundance: .
CDR3nt: TGTGCCAGCAGTGCCCGACTAGCCTCGAACACCGGGGAGCTGTTTTTT
CDR3aa: CASSARLASNTGELFF

d_gene: TRBD1
v_gene: TRBV6-5
j_gene: TRBJ1-5
len: 15
abundance: .
CDR3nt: TGTGCCAGCAGTCCGACAGGGGTGAACAATCAGCCCCAGCATTTT
CDR3aa: CASSPTGVNNQPQHF

d_gene: .
v_gene: TRBV28
j_gene: TRBJ2-4
len: 16
abundance: few
CDR3nt: TGTGCCAGCAGTTCTGGGGGGGAAGACAGGGGATACCGTGTGCACTTC
CDR3aa: CASSSGGEDRGYRVHF

d_gene: TRBD2
v_gene: TRBV18
j_gene: TRBJ2-7
len: 15
abundance: many
CDR3nt: TGTGCCAGCTCACCTACCCAGGGACTAGCGGGCGAGCAGTACTTC
CDR3aa: CASSPTQGLAGEQYF

d_gene: .
v_gene: TRBV27
j_gene: TRBJ2-7
len: 15
abundance: .
CDR3nt: TGTGCCAGCAGGGAACGCCCGGGGGAGTACTACGAGCAGTACTTC
CDR3aa: CASRERPGEYYEQYF

d_gene: .
v_gene: TRBV19
j_gene: TRBJ1-2
len: 15
abundance: .
CDR3nt: TGTGCCAGTAGTATTACCCTCCGATCTAACTATGGCTACACCTTC
CDR3aa: CASSITLRSNYGYTF

d_gene: TRBD2
v_gene: TRBV7-2
j_gene: TRBJ2-6
len: 17
abundance: once
CDR3nt: TGTGCCAGCAGAATAGCGGGAGGCACCCCTGGGGCCAACGTCCTGACTTTC
CDR3aa: CASRIAGGTPGANVLTF

d_gene: TRBD2
v_gene: TRBV5-4
j_gene: TRBJ2-5
len: 16
abundance: .
CDR3nt: TGTGCCAGCAGCTTGGAGGCTAGCGGAGGGGTAGAGACCCAGTACTTC
CDR3aa: CASSLEASGGVETQYF

d_gene: TRBD2
v_gene: TRBV9
j_gene: TRBJ2-3
len: 16
abundance: .
CDR3nt: TGTGCCAGCAGCCCTGGGACTAGCGGGGGATCGGATACGCAGTATTTT
CDR3aa: CASSPGTSGGSDTQYF

d_gene: TRBD1
v_gene: TRBV4-2
j_gene: TRBJ1-5
len: 16
abundance: .
CDR3nt: TGTGCCAGCAGCCAAGATCGGGACAGGCCCAATCAGCCCCAGCATTTT
CDR3aa: CASSQDRDRPNQPQHF

d_gene: .
v_gene: TRBV18
j_gene: TRBJ2-3
len: 11
abundance: .
CDR3nt: TGTGCCAGCTCACCATCAGATACGCAGTATTTT
CDR3aa: CASSPSDTQYF

d_gene: .
v_gene: TRBV29-1
j_gene: TRBJ2-3
len: 13
abundance: many
CDR3nt: TGCAGCGTTGAACCTTCCAGGACAGATACGCAGTATTTT
CDR3aa: CSVEPSRTDTQYF